This entry concerns a single T cell receptor (beta chain). This sample is drawn from a study of OX40 agonist ivuxolimab in advanced cancers. The CDR3 totals 14 residues. Trimming pared 6 bases from V and 2 bases from J, leaving 11 bases between. CDR1 and CDR2 from the germline V gene are SGHKS and YYEKEE (reference sequence). The protocol was immunoSEQ multiplex PCR, while the TCRdb copy is restricted to in-frame clones and leaves out a portion. The repertoire holds tens of thousands of clones, 92% seen once, with 0.95% to 1.2% in the top ten. This clonotype was obtained from an adult with an advanced solid tumor such as melanoma, head and neck, liver or kidney cancer. The chain employs TRBV5-5 and TRBJ2-2; no firm D call. This specimen was CD4+ or CD8+ T cells sorted from blood, taken in a trial of the OX40 agonist ivuxolimab. CDR3 DNA sequence: TGTGCCAGCACCCTTGGTGGAAACACCGGGGAGCTGTTTTTT. Its translation: CASTLGGNTGELFF.